This T cell receptor beta chain was retrieved from a study of beta chain features in type 1 diabetes. This clone was observed a few times. Its cognate antigen is unknown. General study results and limits: Type 1 diabetes patients had TCRB CDR3s that were shorter (moderately but significantly so) in all four CD4+ subsets.

The whole isolated RNA underwent reverse transcription, so sequencing captured expressed TCRB transcripts. Profiling relied on immunoSEQ multiplex PCR, and the TCRdb table lists in-frame clones only, not all of them. The sample contains 250,000 to 300,000 clones, approximately 25% of which appear only once. The sequencing input was naive CD4+ T cells from blood. The TCR sequence derives from a woman aged 30 to 39 with type 1 diabetes.

The CDR3 is CAWSGTGGQTQHF. CDR3 DNA sequence: TGTGCCTGGAGTGGAACAGGGGGACAGACCCAGCATTTT. The chain employs TRBV30 and TRBJ1-5; TRBD1 aligns across 8 bases. CDR1 and CDR2 from the germline V gene are GTSNPN and SVGIG (reference sequence). The CDR3 has 13 residues. J lost 11 bases, V lost 1 base, and 7 bases had no gene match.